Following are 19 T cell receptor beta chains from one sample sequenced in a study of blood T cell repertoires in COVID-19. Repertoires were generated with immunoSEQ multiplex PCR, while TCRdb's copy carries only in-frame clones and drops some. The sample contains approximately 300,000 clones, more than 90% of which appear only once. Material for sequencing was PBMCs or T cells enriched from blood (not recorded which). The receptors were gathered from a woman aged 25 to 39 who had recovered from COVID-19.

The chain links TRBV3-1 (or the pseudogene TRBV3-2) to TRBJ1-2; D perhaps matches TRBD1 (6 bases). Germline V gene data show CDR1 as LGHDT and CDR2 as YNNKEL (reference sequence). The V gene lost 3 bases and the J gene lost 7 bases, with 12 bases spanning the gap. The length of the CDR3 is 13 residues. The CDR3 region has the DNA TGTGCCAGCAGCCAGAACAGGGTTGGTGGCTACACCTTC. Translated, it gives CASSQNRVGGYTF.

CDR3 DNA sequence: TGTGCCAGCAGCTTGACTAGCGGGGGGCGGTCCACAGATACGCAGTATTTT. Residues: CASSLTSGGRSTDTQYF. The chain employs TRBV5-4 and TRBJ2-3; 12 nucleotides line up with TRBD2. V lost 1 base to trimming and J lost 2 bases; unmatched junction nucleotides: 5. Germline CDR1 SGHNT, CDR2 YYREEE (reference sequence). CDR3 length: 17 amino acids.

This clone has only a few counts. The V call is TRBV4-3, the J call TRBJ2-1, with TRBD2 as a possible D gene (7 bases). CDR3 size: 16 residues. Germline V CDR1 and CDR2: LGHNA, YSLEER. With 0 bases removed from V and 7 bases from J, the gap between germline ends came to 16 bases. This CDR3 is CASSQDMGGGWNEQFF. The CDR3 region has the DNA TGCGCCAGCAGCCAAGATATGGGGGGGGGCTGGAATGAGCAGTTCTTC.

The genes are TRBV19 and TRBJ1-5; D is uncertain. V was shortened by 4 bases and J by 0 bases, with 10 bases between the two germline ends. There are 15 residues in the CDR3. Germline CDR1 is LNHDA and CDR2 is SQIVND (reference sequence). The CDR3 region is CASSTTVNSNQPQHF. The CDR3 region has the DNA TGTGCCAGTAGTACTACAGTGAATAGCAATCAGCCCCAGCATTTT.

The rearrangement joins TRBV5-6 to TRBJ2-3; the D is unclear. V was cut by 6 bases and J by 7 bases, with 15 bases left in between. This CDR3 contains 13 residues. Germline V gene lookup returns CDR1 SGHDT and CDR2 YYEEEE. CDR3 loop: CASTAPSWHTQYF. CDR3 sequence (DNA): TGTGCCAGCACCGCCCCCTCCTGGCATACGCAGTATTTT. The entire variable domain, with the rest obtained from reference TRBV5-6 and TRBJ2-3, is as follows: DAGVTQSPTHLIKTRGQQVTLRCSPKSGHDTVSWYQQALGQGPQFIFQYYEEEERQRGNFPDRFSGHQFPNYSSELNVNALLLGDSALYLCASTAPSWHTQYFGPGTRLTVL.

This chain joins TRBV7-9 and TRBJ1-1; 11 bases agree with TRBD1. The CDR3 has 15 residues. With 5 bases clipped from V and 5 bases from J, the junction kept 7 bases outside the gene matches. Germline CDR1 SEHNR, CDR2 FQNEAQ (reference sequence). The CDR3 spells CASSRGQGVGTEAFF. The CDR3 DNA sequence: TGTGCCAGCAGCAGGGGACAGGGGGTCGGTACTGAAGCTTTCTTT. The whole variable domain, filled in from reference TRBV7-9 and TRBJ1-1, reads DTGVSQNPRHKITKRGQNVTFRCDPISEHNRLYWYRQTLGQGPEFLTYFQNEAQLEKSRLLSDRFSAERPKGSFSTLEIQRTEQGDSAMYLCASSRGQGVGTEAFFGQGTRLTVV.

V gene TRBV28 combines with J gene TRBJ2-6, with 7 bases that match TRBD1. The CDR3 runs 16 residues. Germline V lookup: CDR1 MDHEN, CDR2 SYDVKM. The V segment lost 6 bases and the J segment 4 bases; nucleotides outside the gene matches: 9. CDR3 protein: CASRRLQGSGANVLTF. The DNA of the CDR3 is TGTGCCAGCAGACGGCTACAGGGGTCCGGGGCCAACGTCCTGACTTTC.

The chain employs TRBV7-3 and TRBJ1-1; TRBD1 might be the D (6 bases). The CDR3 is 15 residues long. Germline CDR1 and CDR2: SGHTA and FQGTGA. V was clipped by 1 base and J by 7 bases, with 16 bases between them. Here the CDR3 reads CASSLRRTASREAFF. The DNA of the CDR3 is TGTGCCAGCAGCTTAAGAAGGACAGCCTCACGTGAAGCTTTCTTT.

The CDR3 here is CASSTLDRGRDGYTF. CDR3 DNA: TGTGCCAGCAGTACCTTAGACAGGGGAAGGGATGGCTACACCTTC. J is TRBJ1-2 and V is TRBV28, with 8 bases lining up with TRBD1. This CDR3 contains 15 residues. The junction had 11 bases not matched to a gene; V was cut back by 5 bases and J by 6 bases. Germline V gene lookup returns CDR1 MDHEN and CDR2 SYDVKM.

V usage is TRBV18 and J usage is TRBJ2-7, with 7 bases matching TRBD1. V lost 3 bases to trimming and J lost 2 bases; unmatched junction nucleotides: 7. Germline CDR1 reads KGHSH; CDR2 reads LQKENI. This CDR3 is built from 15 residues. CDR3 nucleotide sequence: TGTGCCAGCTCACCGTCAGAGGACAGGACCTACGAGCAGTACTTC. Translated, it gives CASSPSEDRTYEQYF. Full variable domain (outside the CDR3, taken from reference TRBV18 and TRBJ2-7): NAGVMQNPRHLVRRRGQEARLRCSPMKGHSHVYWYRQLPEEGLKFMVYLQKENIIDESGMPKERFSAEFPKEGPSILRIQQVVRGDSAAYFCASSPSEDRTYEQYFGPGTRLTVT.

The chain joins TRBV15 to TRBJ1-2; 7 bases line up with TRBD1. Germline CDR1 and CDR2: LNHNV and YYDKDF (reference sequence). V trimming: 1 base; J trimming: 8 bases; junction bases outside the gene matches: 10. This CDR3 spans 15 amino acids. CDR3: CATSRGGQPQDGYTF. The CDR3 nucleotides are TGTGCCACCAGCAGAGGGGGACAGCCCCAGGACGGCTACACCTTC.

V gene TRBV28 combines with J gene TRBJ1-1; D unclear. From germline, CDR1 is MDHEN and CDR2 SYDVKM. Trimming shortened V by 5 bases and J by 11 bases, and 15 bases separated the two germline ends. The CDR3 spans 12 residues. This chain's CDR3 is CASSLPSGMAFF. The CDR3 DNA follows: TGTGCCAGCAGTCTCCCCTCGGGTATGGCTTTCTTT.

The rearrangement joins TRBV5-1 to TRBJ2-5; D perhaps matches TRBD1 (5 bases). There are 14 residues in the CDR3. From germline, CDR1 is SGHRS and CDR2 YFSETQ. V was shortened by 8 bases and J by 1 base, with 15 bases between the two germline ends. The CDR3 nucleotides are TGCGCCAGTAAGCAGGGCACCTCCCAAGAGACCCAGTACTTC. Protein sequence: CASKQGTSQETQYF.

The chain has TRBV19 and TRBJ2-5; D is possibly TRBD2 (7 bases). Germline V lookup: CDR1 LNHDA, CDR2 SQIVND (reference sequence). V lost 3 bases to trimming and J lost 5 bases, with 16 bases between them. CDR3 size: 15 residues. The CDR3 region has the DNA TGTGCCAGTAGTATCGGGGGAGGGGGGGCGGAGACCCAGTACTTC. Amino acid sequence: CASSIGGGGAETQYF.

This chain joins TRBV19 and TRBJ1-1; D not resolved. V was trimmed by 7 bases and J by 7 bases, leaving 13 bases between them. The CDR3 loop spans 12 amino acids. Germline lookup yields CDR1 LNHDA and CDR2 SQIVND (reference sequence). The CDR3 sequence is CASTTGGLEAFF. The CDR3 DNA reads TGTGCCAGTACGACGGGAGGTCTTGAAGCTTTCTTT.

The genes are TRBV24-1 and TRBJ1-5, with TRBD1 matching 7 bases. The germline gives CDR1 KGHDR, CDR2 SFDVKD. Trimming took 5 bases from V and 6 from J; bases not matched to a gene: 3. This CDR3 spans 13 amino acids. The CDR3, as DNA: TGTGCCACCAGTGCAGGGGGTGGTCAGCCCCAGCATTTT. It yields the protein CATSAGGGQPQHF.

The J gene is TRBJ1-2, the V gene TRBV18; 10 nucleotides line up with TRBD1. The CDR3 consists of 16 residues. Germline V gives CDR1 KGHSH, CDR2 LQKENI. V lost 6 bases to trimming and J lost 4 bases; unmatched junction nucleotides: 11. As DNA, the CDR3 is TGTGCCAGCTCCTGGAGCGGGACAGGGGCCGTCTATGGCTACACCTTC. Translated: CASSWSGTGAVYGYTF.

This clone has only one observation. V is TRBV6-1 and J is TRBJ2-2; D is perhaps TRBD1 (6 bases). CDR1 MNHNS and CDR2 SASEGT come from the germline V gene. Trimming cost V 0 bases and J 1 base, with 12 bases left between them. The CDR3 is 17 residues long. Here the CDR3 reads CASSEAQQGGNTGELFF. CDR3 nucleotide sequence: TGTGCCAGCAGTGAAGCGCAACAGGGTGGGAACACCGGGGAGCTGTTTTTT.

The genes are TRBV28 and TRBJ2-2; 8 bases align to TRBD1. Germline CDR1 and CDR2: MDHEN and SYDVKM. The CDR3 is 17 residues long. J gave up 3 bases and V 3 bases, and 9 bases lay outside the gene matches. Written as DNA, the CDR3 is TGTGCCAGCAGTTTTAGGGGACAGGCTGGGGACACCGGGGAGCTGTTTTTT. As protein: CASSFRGQAGDTGELFF.